This T cell receptor (beta chain) was obtained from a study of T cell responses to AZD1222 COVID-19 vaccine (dated by TCRdb to about 2021). With regard to the full study: TCR sequencing covered 230 or so trial participants: approximately 200 given two doses of AZD1222 and 26 given two doses of MenACWY control vaccine. Trial participants were enrolled by age into 18-55, 56-69 and 70-plus year subgroups, with about 150, 27 and 61 TCR-sequenced participants respectively.

Comment on this clone: Its antigen has not been determined. Base qualities are not recorded, but no much larger clone differs from it by a single base.

Broader findings and caveats from the paper: After two AZD1222 doses, both the breadth and the depth of spike-specific TCRs were significantly higher than at day 0 and than in MenACWY recipients. CD4 TCRs associated with the vaccine covered the entire spike protein, and the dominant responses were in regions 160-218 and 743-854. No day 14 peak-response samples were available, so repertoires were characterized only after the peak T cell response. In the small 56-69-year group, the increase in depth fell short of significance, most likely because of low power. Conclusions about previously exposed vaccinees were limited because only 6 or 7 AZD1222 recipients were SARS-CoV-2 seropositive at baseline. Nearly half of unique spike-specific TCRs reportedly recognized epitopes outside regions mutated in the B.1.351 and B.1.1.7 variants. Participants were mostly white British, with more females than males. The authors suggested clonal diversity may have been underestimated.

V lost 2 bases and J lost 6 bases, and the count of bases not matched to a germline gene is 18. Including cysteine and phenylalanine, the CDR3 has 19 amino acids. Solely the CDR3 DNA is kept, with 57 bases framed from the first base. The germline V gene yields MGHRA for CDR1 and YSYEKL for CDR2. The sample's time point, from its label and the paper: about 28 days (+/-7) after the second vaccine dose. AZD1222 recipients given second doses at about 4 weeks or at about 12 weeks were pooled, since spike-specific TCR depth and breadth were not found to differ between the two schedules. The vaccinee samples were drawn from two UK trials, COV001 and COV002, one of which was a single-blind randomized controlled phase 2/3 trial testing AZD1222 (ChAdOx1 nCoV-19) in healthy adults. For TCRbeta chain sequencing, PBMC samples from trial participants were taken at day 0 and at day 28 after the second dose. The CDR3 regions of human TCRbeta chains were subjected to immunosequencing. As for the authors' bioinformatics: TCRs in the repertoires were matched against a reference library of SARS-CoV-2-specific TCRs that had been generated with the MIRA antigen-specificity platform. Breadth was defined as the fraction of unique TCRs that were SARS-CoV-2-associated. Depth was defined as the fraction of total T cells that were SARS-CoV-2-associated. Each spike-specific TCR was assigned to its reactive spike region and to a CD4 or CD8 class using the MIRA data. Log10-transformed breadth and depth values were compared by one-way ANOVA with Sidak's multiple comparisons tests. TCRdb took over this immuneACCESS table, retaining in-frame rearrangements with V and J assigned. Such tables are incomplete; in checked studies, under half of the missing clones stem from an unresolved V gene, and the remainder is unexplained. The DNA was the basis for D and trimming; V, J and clone size are from that table. This sample holds 150,000 to 200,000 clones; about 89% were observed only once. Around 3.7% of the sample goes to the ten largest clones.

The specimen was peripheral blood, collected 28 days after the second AZD1222 dose. The sequence joins TRBV4-1 to TRBJ2-3, and 9 junction bases match TRBD2. The sequence was obtained from an adult who received the AZD1222 COVID-19 vaccine. The bases are TGCGCCAGCAGCCAAAGGCTGTCTGCGGGAGGGCTCCTGCACGATACGCAGTATTTT. Protein translation: CASSQRLSAGGLLHDTQYF.